The 32 T cell receptor beta chains below all came from one sample that was sequenced in a study of blood T cell repertoires in COVID-19. TCRdb's table, derived via immunoSEQ multiplex PCR, lists solely in-frame clones and lacks some. The sample includes over 200,000 clones, around 90% of them seen just once. Sequencing input: PBMCs or T cells enriched from blood (not recorded which). Receptors originate from a woman aged 25 to 39 who had been exposed to COVID-19.

This sequence joins TRBV28 and TRBJ2-5, with TRBD2 matching over 12 bases. Germline assignment: CDR1 MDHEN and CDR2 SYDVKM. Trimming removed 10 bases from V and 1 base from J; junction bases left unmatched: 1. The CDR3 length is 13 residues. In DNA form, the CDR3 reads TGTGCCACGGGACTAGCGGGCCAAGAGACCCAGTACTTC. Translating gives CATGLAGQETQYF.

V is TRBV4-2 and J is TRBJ1-2, with 8 bases aligning to TRBD1. Unmatched junction bases numbered 7, after V lost 0 bases and J lost 7 bases. The CDR3 consists of 15 residues. Germline V lookup: CDR1 LGHNA, CDR2 YNFKEQ. The CDR3 nucleotides are TGTGCCAGCAGCCAAGATGGAGCACAGGGGGGTGGCTACACCTTC. Translated: CASSQDGAQGGGYTF.

The V call is TRBV2, the J call TRBJ1-2; a possible D gene is TRBD1 (5 bases). Trimming took off 5 bases at V and 8 bases at J, with 18 bases between the two ends. Germline CDR1 SNHLY, CDR2 FYNNEI. This CDR3 has 14 amino acids. The CDR3 spells CASSSQGFGRGYTF. The CDR3 DNA reads TGTGCCAGCAGTTCTCAGGGTTTTGGTCGGGGCTACACCTTC.

The V gene is TRBV5-1, the J gene TRBJ2-7; 7 nucleotides agree with TRBD1. In germline, CDR1 is SGHRS, CDR2 YFSETQ. The trim removed 4 bases at V and 3 bases at J, leaving 10 bases unmatched. This CDR3 is 15 amino acids long. The CDR3 region is CASSRSQGEYYEQYF. The CDR3 DNA reads as TGCGCCAGCAGCCGATCTCAGGGGGAATACTACGAGCAGTACTTC.

This chain uses TRBV4-1 with TRBJ2-2; D might be TRBD1 (7 bases). Germline values: CDR1 MGHRA, CDR2 YSYEKL. The CDR3 sequence is 18 residues long. Trimming removed 4 bases from V and 0 bases from J, with 18 bases in between. CDR3 nucleotide sequence: TGCGCCAGCAGCCGCCGTGGAGGGGGCAACGCGAACACCGGGGAGCTGTTTTTT. The encoded protein is CASSRRGGGNANTGELFF.

V and J are TRBV21-1 and TRBJ1-5; the DNA was not compared with TRBD1, the D call given in the table. TRBV21-1 is shown as a pseudogene. This CDR3 comprises 18 residues. This CDR3 reads CASSKERGHADSNQPQHF. In nucleotides, the CDR3 is TGTGCCAGCAGCAAAGAAAGAGGACATGCAGACAGCAATCAGCCCCAGCATTTT.

The chain couples TRBV2 to TRBJ2-5; the D gene is possibly TRBD2 (5 bases). V lost 8 bases to trimming and J lost 3 bases, with 7 bases between them. The CDR3 contains 11 residues. Germline assignment: CDR1 SNHLY and CDR2 FYNNEI. The CDR3 bases are TGTGCCAGCGGAGGAGAAGAGACCCAGTACTTC. The encoded protein is CASGGEETQYF.

The chain has TRBV30 and TRBJ1-6; maybe TRBD1 (6 bases). Germline V gene lookup returns CDR1 GTSNPN and CDR2 SVGIG (reference sequence). This CDR3 spans 14 amino acids. The V end was cut by 0 bases, the J end by 8 bases, with 11 bases between. The CDR3 protein is CAWSVTGYYSPLHF. The CDR3 DNA reads as TGTGCCTGGAGTGTAACAGGGTATTATTCACCCCTCCACTTT.

The table lists this clone with a count of one. The V and J genes are TRBV9 and TRBJ2-2, with D possibly being TRBD1 (6 bases). The CDR3 is 19 amino acids. V was shortened by 7 bases and J by 5 bases, with 30 bases between the two germline ends. Per the germline V gene, CDR1 is SGDLS and CDR2 is YYNGEE. The DNA of the CDR3 is TGTGCCAGCTCCCCCGGGGCCACAGGGCCATGGCATCAAACCGGGGAGCTGTTTTTT. Protein: CASSPGATGPWHQTGELFF.

V usage is TRBV7-2 and J usage is TRBJ2-5, with 7 bases fitting TRBD2. Looked up from germline, CDR1 is SGHTA and CDR2 is FQGNSA. This CDR3 region has 14 residues. Trimming at V came to 5 bases and at J to 0 bases, leaving 3 bases not matched to a gene. DNA for the CDR3: TGTGCCAGCAGCCAAACTAGCGACCAAGAGACCCAGTACTTC. The encoded protein is CASSQTSDQETQYF.

Regarding this clone: At one of its ends the junction is not consistent with the germline gene, which may arise from a read error. This chain joins TRBV19 and TRBJ1-1, with TRBD1 as a possible D gene (6 bases). The germline gives CDR1 LNHDA, CDR2 SQIVND (reference sequence). This CDR3 is 11 amino acids long. The CDR3 is CASSIGTKFLF. CDR3 bases: TGTGCCAGTAGTATTGGGACAAAATTCCTCTTT.

The V call is TRBV3-1 (or the pseudogene TRBV3-2), the J call TRBJ2-3; 9 bases are shared with TRBD2. Germline V lookup: CDR1 LGHDT, CDR2 YNNKEL (reference sequence). The CDR3 contains 16 residues. V lost 4 bases and J lost 2; bases outside the gene matches: 7. Written as DNA, the CDR3 is TGTGCCAGCAGCCTTCAGACTAGCGGCAACACAGATACGCAGTATTTT. Protein: CASSLQTSGNTDTQYF.

The chain recombines TRBV15 with TRBJ1-1, with unresolved D. V shed 3 bases and J shed 0 bases, with 8 bases lying between them. This CDR3 is 14 amino acids long. Per germline, CDR1 LNHNV and CDR2 YYDKDF (reference sequence). DNA of the CDR3: TGTGCCACCAGCAGTGGGCCGCTGAACACTGAAGCTTTCTTT. Translated, it gives CATSSGPLNTEAFF.

CDR3 loop: CASSPGQAGYGEQFF. DNA for the CDR3: TGTGCCAGCAGTCCTGGACAGGCGGGATATGGGGAGCAGTTCTTC. The rearrangement joins TRBV28 to TRBJ2-1, with D tentatively TRBD1 (7 bases). V lost 5 bases to trimming and J lost 10 bases, with 21 bases between them. Germline CDR1 and CDR2: MDHEN and SYDVKM. This CDR3 is built from 15 residues.

V is TRBV2 and J is TRBJ2-3, with 11 bases fitting TRBD2. Germline V gene lookup returns CDR1 SNHLY and CDR2 FYNNEI. The trim removed 6 bases at V and 2 bases at J, leaving 7 bases unmatched. The CDR3 spans 16 residues. CDR3 in amino acids: CASRVGTSGYTDTQYF. The CDR3 region has the DNA TGTGCCAGCAGGGTCGGGACTAGCGGTTACACAGATACGCAGTATTTT.

The rearrangement joins TRBV5-5 to TRBJ2-3, with 8 positions matching TRBD1. From germline, CDR1 is SGHKS and CDR2 YYEKEE (reference sequence). V dropped 4 bases and J dropped 3; count of bases not matched to a gene: 7. CDR3 size: 15 residues. The CDR3 loop reads CASSTIRQGTDTQYF. In nucleotides, the CDR3 is TGTGCCAGCAGCACAATTCGACAGGGGACAGATACGCAGTATTTT.

V gene TRBV5-4 combines with J gene TRBJ1-2; 7 bases map to TRBD1. This CDR3 contains 12 residues. Germline V gene data show CDR1 as SGHNT and CDR2 as YYREEE (reference sequence). V lost 3 bases and J lost 9; bases outside the gene matches: 5. As DNA, the CDR3 is TGTGCCAGCAGCTACCGGACAGGCAGCTACACCTTC. Its protein is CASSYRTGSYTF.

The chain joins TRBV18 to TRBJ2-5; 11 bases match TRBD2. The CDR3 spans 18 residues. CDR1 and CDR2 from the germline V gene are KGHSH and LQKENI. The V segment lost 0 bases and the J segment 5 bases; nucleotides outside the gene matches: 11. The CDR3 loop reads CASSPPGTSGRGWETQYF. The CDR3, as DNA: TGTGCCAGCTCACCACCGGGAACTAGCGGGAGAGGTTGGGAGACCCAGTACTTC.

This chain uses TRBV10-1 with TRBJ1-1; unclear D gene. This CDR3 contains 13 residues. Germline loops: CDR1 WNHNN, CDR2 SYGVQD (reference sequence). V lost 3 bases to trimming and J lost 1 base, with 6 bases between them. The CDR3 sequence: CASSDGWNTEAFF. The CDR3 region has the DNA TGCGCCAGCAGTGACGGGTGGAACACTGAAGCTTTCTTT.

This clone was found a few times. V gene TRBV9 combines with J gene TRBJ2-2, with 10 bases matching TRBD2. V shed 3 bases and J 8 bases; nucleotides not matched to a gene: 7. CDR3 length: 15 amino acids. Germline-derived CDR1 and CDR2 are SGDLS and YYNGEE. This CDR3 is CASSAGTSATGELFF. As DNA, the CDR3 is TGTGCCAGCAGCGCCGGGACTAGCGCGACGGGGGAGCTGTTTTTT.

This chain connects TRBV5-1 to TRBJ2-1; 9 nucleotides align to TRBD2. CDR1 is SGHRS and CDR2 is YFSETQ in the germline V gene. This CDR3 region has 15 residues. J gave up 4 bases and V 6 bases, and 8 bases lay outside the gene matches. For the CDR3, the DNA is TGCGCCAGCACACAACTAGCGGGCCTATACAATGAGCAGTTCTTC. Amino acid sequence: CASTQLAGLYNEQFF.

The V and J genes are TRBV30 and TRBJ2-3; 7 bases map to TRBD1. Germline V CDR1 and CDR2: GTSNPN, SVGIG (reference sequence). The CDR3 extends over 13 amino acids. With 2 bases clipped from V and 6 bases from J, the junction kept 5 bases outside the gene matches. The CDR3 loop is CAWSLRGPDTQYF. The CDR3 DNA reads as TGTGCCTGGAGTTTGAGGGGGCCTGATACGCAGTATTTT.

This rearrangement joins TRBV19 to TRBJ1-5; no definite D call. Germline values: CDR1 LNHDA, CDR2 SQIVND (reference sequence). V was clipped by 6 bases and J by 4 bases, with 10 bases between them. CDR3 length: 13 residues. The DNA for the CDR3 is TGTGCCAGTAGGAGGGTCCGAAATCAGCCCCAGCATTTT. Amino acid sequence: CASRRVRNQPQHF. Full variable domain (outside the CDR3, taken from reference TRBV19 and TRBJ1-5): DGGITQSPKYLFRKEGQNVTLSCEQNLNHDAMYWYRQDPGQGLRLIYYSQIVNDFQKGDIAEGYSVSREKKESFPLTVTSAQKNPTAFYLCASRRVRNQPQHFGDGTRLSIL.

The V and J genes are TRBV19 and TRBJ2-1, with no clear D. V was shortened by 1 base and J by 2 bases, with 6 bases between the two germline ends. Looked up from germline, CDR1 is LNHDA and CDR2 is SQIVND (reference sequence). The CDR3 has 14 amino acids. The DNA of the CDR3 is TGTGCCAGTAGTATAGCAGGAACCTACAATGAGCAGTTCTTC. Amino acids: CASSIAGTYNEQFF.

V and J are TRBV19 and TRBJ2-2; D gene unclear. Germline assignment: CDR1 LNHDA and CDR2 SQIVND (reference sequence). CDR3 size: 13 residues. Deletions cut 5 bases from V and 4 bases from J, with 8 bases between. CDR3 coding DNA: TGTGCCAGTAGTTGGCAGTTCACCGGGGAGCTGTTTTTT. It yields the protein CASSWQFTGELFF.

The V call is TRBV7-9, the J call TRBJ1-1; D ambiguous. Germline values: CDR1 SEHNR, CDR2 FQNEAQ (reference sequence). The V and J ends lost 4 bases and 5 bases respectively, with 14 bases between them. The CDR3 is 14 residues long. The CDR3 DNA follows: TGTGCCAGCAGCTCTAGGACTAATGGGACTGAAGCTTTCTTT. Translated: CASSSRTNGTEAFF.

The V gene is TRBV28, the J gene TRBJ1-4, with D perhaps TRBD1 (5 bases). The CDR3 length is 15 residues. Germline V CDR1 and CDR2: MDHEN, SYDVKM. V was cut by 3 bases and J by 4 bases, with 12 bases left in between. DNA of the CDR3: TGTGCCAGCAGTTTCAGGCCAGGGTATAATGAAAAACTGTTTTTT. The encoded protein is CASSFRPGYNEKLFF.

J is TRBJ1-2 and V is TRBV18; 9 bases are shared with TRBD1. Losses at the gene ends were 3 bases for V and 2 bases for J; bases not matched to a gene: 4. The germline V gene has CDR1 KGHSH and CDR2 LQKENI. The CDR3 has 15 amino acids. The CDR3 bases are TGTGCCAGCTCACCGCCCGGGACAGGGAACTATGGCTACACCTTC. Translated, it gives CASSPPGTGNYGYTF.

This sequence joins TRBV19 and TRBJ2-1; weak D call: TRBD2 (5 bases). This CDR3 is built from 15 residues. CDR1 and CDR2 from the germline V gene are LNHDA and SQIVND (reference sequence). Trimming cost V 5 bases and J 0 bases, with 11 bases left between them. CDR3 bases: TGTGCCAGTAGTTTCGGGATGGGCTCCTACAATGAGCAGTTCTTC. Translating it yields CASSFGMGSYNEQFF.

V usage is TRBV7-2 and J usage is TRBJ2-3; 8 nucleotides align to TRBD2. The CDR3 sequence is 17 residues long. CDR1 is SGHTA and CDR2 is FQGNSA in the germline V gene. The J segment lost 5 bases and the V segment lost 5 bases, leaving 15 bases of the junction unmatched. CDR3 in amino acids: CASSPQGREGRGDTQYF. Written as DNA, the CDR3 is TGTGCCAGCAGCCCTCAGGGCCGGGAGGGCCGAGGAGATACGCAGTATTTT.

Written as DNA, the CDR3 is TGCGCCAGCAGGAAAGCGGGAGTCCTTTACAATGAGCAGTTCTTC. Its translation is CASRKAGVLYNEQFF. V and J are TRBV4-1 and TRBJ2-1; 8 bases agree with TRBD2. CDR3 length: 15 residues. Trimming removed 6 bases from V and 4 bases from J; junction bases left unmatched: 8. Germline loops: CDR1 MGHRA, CDR2 YSYEKL.

V and J are TRBV7-2 and TRBJ2-3, with TRBD2 identical over 10 bases. CDR3 length: 17 amino acids. Trimming removed 0 bases from V and 7 bases from J; junction bases left unmatched: 10. Germline V gene data show CDR1 as SGHTA and CDR2 as FQGNSA. The CDR3 sequence is CASSLAGSGRRRNTQYF. The CDR3 bases are TGTGCCAGCAGCTTAGCCGGTAGCGGGAGGCGGAGGAATACGCAGTATTTT.